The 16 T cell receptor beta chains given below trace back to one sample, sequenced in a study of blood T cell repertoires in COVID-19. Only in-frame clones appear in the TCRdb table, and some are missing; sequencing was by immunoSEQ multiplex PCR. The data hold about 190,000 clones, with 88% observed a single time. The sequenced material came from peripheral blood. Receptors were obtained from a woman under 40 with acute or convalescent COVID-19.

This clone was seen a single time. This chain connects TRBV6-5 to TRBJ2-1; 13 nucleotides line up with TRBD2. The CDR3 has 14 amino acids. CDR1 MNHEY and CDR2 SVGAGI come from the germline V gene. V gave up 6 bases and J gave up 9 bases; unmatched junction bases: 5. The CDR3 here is CASRGTSGNTEQFF. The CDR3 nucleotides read TGTGCCAGCAGGGGGACTAGCGGGAATACTGAGCAGTTCTTC.

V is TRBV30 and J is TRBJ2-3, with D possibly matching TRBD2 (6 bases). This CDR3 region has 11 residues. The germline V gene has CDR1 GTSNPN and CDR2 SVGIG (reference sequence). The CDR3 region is CASGSTDTQYF. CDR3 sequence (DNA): TGTGCTAGCGGAAGCACAGATACGCAGTATTTT.

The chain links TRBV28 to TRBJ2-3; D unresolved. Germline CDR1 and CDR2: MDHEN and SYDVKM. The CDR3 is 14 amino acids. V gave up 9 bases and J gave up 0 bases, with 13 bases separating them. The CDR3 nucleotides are TGTGCCAGTAGCAGTTCCCCTAGCACAGATACGCAGTATTTT. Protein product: CASSSSPSTDTQYF.

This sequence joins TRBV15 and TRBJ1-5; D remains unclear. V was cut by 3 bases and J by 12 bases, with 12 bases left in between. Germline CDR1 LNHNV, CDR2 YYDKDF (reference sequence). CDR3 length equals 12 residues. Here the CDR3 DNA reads TGTGCCACCAGCAGCCCTCGAGGTGACCAGCATTTT. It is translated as CATSSPRGDQHF.

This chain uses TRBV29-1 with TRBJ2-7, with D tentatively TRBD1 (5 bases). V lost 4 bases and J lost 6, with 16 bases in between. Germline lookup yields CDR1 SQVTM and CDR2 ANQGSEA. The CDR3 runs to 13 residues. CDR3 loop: CSVVARTGIEQYF. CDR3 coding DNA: TGCAGCGTTGTGGCCCGAACAGGTATCGAGCAGTACTTC.

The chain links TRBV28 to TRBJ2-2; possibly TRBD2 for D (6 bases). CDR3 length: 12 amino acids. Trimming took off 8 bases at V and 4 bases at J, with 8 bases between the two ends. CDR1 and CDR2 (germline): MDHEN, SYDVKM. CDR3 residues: CASRGATGELFF. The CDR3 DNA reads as TGTGCCAGCCGCGGGGCCACCGGGGAGCTGTTTTTT.

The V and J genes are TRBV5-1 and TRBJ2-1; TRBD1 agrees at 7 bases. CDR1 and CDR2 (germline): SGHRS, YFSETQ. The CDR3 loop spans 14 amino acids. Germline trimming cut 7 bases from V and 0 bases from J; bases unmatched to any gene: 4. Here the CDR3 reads CASQDRLSYNEQFF. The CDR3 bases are TGCGCCAGCCAGGACAGGCTCTCCTACAATGAGCAGTTCTTC.

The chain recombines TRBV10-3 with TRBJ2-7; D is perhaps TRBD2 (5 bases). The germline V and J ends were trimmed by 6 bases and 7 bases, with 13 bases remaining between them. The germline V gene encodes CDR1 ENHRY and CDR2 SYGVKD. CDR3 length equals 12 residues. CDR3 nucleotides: TGTGCCATCAGCACGGGCCCGGGAGAGCAGTACTTC. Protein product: CAISTGPGEQYF.

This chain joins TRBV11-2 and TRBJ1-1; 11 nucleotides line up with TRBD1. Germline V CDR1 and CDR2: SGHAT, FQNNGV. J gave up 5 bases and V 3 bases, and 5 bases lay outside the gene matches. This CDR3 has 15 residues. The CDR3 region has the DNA TGTGCCAGCAGCTTTACCGGGACAGGGGGAACTGAAGCTTTCTTT. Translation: CASSFTGTGGTEAFF.

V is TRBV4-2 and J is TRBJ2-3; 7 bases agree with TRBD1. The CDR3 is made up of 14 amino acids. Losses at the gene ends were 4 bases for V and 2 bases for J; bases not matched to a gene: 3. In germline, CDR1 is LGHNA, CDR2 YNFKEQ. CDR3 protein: CASSPGQATDTQYF. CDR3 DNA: TGTGCCAGCAGCCCCGGACAGGCCACAGATACGCAGTATTTT.

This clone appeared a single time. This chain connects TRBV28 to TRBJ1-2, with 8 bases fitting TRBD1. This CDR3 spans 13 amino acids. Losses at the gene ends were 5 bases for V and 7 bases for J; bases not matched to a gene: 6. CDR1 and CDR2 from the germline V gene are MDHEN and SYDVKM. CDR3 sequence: CASSPRGRVGYTF. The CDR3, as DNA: TGTGCCAGCAGTCCCAGGGGGCGCGTTGGCTACACCTTC.

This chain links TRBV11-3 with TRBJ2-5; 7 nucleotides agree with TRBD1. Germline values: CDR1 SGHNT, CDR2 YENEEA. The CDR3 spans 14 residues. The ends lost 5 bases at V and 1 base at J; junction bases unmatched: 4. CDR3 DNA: TGTGCCAGCAGCCTCAGACAGGGCCAAGAGACCCAGTACTTC. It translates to CASSLRQGQETQYF. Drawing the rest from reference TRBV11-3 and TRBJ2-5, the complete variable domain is EAGVVQSPRYKIIEKKQPVAFWCNPISGHNTLYWYLQNLGQGPELLIRYENEEAVDDSQLPKDRFSAERLKGVDSTLKIQPAELGDSAVYLCASSLRQGQETQYFGPGTRLLVL.

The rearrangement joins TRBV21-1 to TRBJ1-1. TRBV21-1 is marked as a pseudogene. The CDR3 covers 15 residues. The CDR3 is CASSKEGGRNTEAFF. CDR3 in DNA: TGTGCCAGCAGCAAAGAGGGGGGGCGAAACACTGAAGCTTTCTTT.

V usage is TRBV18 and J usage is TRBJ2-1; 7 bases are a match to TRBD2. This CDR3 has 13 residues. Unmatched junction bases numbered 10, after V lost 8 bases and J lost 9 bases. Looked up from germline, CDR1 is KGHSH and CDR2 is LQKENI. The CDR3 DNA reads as TGTGCCAGCCGGGAGGCTCAAAGGGGTGAGCAGTTCTTC. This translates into CASREAQRGEQFF.

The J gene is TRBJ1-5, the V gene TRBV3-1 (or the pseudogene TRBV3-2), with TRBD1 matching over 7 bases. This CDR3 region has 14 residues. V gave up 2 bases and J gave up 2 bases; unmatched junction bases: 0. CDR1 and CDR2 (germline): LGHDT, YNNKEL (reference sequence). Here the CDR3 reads CASSQTGGNQPQHF. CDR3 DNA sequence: TGTGCCAGCAGCCAAACAGGGGGCAATCAGCCCCAGCATTTT.

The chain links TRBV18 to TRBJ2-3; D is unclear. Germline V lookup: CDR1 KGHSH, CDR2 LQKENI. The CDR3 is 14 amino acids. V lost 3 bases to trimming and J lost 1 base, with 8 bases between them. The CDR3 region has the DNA TGTGCCAGCTCACCTGTGACTGGCACAGATACGCAGTATTTT. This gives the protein CASSPVTGTDTQYF.